The following is a TCR beta chain sequence with its context. The antigen remains undetermined. Antigen-specific CD4+ T cells were expanded (with viral peptide pools) by the ViraFEST assay ahead of sequencing. After more than 9 days in culture, the CD4+ T cells were isolated. PCR-confirmed SARS-CoV-2 infection occurred in the person between March and December 2020. Each culture had half its medium swapped for IL-2 medium on days 3 and 7. The sample comes from a study of vaccination effects on CD4 cells after COVID-19. About the study: Either the BNT162b2 or mRNA-1273 vaccine was given to participants in two doses.

The data were produced by immunoSEQ multiplex PCR, yet TCRdb's version contains in-frame clones alone and is incomplete. The table shows about 27,000 clones, with 65% to 85% occurring only once. The CDR3 runs to 14 residues. The ends were cut back, 8 bases at V and 0 bases at J, with 11 bases in the middle. Germline CDR1 and CDR2: SEHNR and FQNEAQ (reference sequence). Source: CD4+ T cells from PBMCs cultured with HCoV-NL63 spike peptides, taken before COVID-19 vaccination. The TCR comes from a human donor who had a prior SARS-CoV-2 infection. The chain is built from TRBV7-9 and TRBJ1-3; D may be TRBD1 (5 bases). The CDR3 DNA sequence: TGTGCCAGCCATGGACACACCTCTGGAAACACCATATATTTT. Amino acid sequence: CASHGHTSGNTIYF.